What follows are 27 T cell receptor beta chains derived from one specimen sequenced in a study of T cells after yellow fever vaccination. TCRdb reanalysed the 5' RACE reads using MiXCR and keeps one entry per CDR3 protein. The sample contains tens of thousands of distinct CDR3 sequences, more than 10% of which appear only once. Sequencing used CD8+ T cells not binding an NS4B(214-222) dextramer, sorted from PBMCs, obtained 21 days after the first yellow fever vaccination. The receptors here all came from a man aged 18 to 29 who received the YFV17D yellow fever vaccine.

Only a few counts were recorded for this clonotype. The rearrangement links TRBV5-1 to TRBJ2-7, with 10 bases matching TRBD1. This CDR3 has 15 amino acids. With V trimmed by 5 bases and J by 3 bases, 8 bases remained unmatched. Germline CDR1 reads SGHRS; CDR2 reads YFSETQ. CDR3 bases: TGCGCCAGCAGACCGGGACAGGGGACCGACTACGAGCAGTACTTC. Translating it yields CASRPGQGTDYEQYF.

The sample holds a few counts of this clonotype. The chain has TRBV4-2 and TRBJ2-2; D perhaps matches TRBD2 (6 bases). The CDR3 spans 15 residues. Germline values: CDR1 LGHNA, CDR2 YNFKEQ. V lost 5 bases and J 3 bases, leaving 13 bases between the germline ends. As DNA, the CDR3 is TGTGCCAGCAGCGGGACTCCTCTTGACACCGGGGAGCTGTTTTTT. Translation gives CASSGTPLDTGELFF.

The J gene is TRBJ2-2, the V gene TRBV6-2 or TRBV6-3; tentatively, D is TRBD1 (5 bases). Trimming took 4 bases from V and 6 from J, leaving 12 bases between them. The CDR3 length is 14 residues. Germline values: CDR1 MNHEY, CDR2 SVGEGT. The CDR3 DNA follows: TGTGCCAGCAGTTCCAGGGTGGTCCCCGGGGAGCTGTTTTTT. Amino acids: CASSSRVVPGELFF.

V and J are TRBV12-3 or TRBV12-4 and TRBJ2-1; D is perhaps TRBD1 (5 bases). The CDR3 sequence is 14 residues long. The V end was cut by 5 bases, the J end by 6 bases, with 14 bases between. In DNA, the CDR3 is TGTGCCAGCAGTAAAGGAAGGGGTGGCAATGAGCAGTTCTTC. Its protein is CASSKGRGGNEQFF.

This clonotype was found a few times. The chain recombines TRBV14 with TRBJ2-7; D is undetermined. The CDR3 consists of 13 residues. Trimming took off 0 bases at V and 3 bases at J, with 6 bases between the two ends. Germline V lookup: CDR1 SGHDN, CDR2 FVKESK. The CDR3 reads CASSQEPYYEQYF. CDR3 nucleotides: TGTGCCAGCAGCCAAGAACCCTACTACGAGCAGTACTTC.

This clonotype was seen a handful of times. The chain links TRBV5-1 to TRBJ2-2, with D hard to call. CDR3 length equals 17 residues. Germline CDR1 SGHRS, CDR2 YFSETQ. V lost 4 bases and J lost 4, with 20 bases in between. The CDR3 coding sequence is TGCGCCAGCAGCCTACCCCTGGACGGCCCTAGCACCGGGGAGCTGTTTTTT. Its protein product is CASSLPLDGPSTGELFF.

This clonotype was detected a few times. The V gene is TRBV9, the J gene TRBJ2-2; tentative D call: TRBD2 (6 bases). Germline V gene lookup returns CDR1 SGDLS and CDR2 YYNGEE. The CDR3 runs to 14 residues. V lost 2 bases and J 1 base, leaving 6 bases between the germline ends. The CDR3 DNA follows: TGTGCCAGCAGCGTGCGGGGGAACACCGGGGAGCTGTTTTTT. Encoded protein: CASSVRGNTGELFF.

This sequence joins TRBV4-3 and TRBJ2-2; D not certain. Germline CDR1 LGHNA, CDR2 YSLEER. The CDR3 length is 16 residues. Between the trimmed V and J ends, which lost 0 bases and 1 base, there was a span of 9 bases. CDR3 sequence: CASSQDRIGNTGELFF. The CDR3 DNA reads TGCGCCAGCAGCCAAGACAGGATTGGGAACACCGGGGAGCTGTTTTTT.

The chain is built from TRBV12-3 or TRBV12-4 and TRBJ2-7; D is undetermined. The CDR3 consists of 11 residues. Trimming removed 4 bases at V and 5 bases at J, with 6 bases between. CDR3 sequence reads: CASSWADEQYF. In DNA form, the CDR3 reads TGTGCCAGCAGTTGGGCGGACGAGCAGTACTTC.

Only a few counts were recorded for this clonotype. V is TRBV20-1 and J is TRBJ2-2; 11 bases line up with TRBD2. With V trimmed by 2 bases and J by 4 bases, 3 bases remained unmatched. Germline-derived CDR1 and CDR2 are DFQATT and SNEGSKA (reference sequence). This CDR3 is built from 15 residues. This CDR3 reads CSARPGTSGTGELFF. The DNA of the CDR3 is TGCAGTGCTAGACCCGGGACTAGCGGCACCGGGGAGCTGTTTTTT.

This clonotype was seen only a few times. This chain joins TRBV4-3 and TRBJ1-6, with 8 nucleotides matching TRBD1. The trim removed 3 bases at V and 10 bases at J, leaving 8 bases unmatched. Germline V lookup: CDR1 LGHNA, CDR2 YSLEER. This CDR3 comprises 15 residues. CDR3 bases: TGCGCCAGCAGCCAGAAGGGGACAGGAGGGTCACCCCTCCACTTT. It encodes CASSQKGTGGSPLHF.

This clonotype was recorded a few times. The DNA of the CDR3 is TGTGCCAGCAGTGACAGGCCTAGCTCCTACAATGAGCAGTTCTTC. It yields the protein CASSDRPSSYNEQFF. V gene TRBV2 combines with J gene TRBJ2-1; D is uncertain. V lost 3 bases to trimming and J lost 0 bases, with 9 bases between them. CDR1 and CDR2 (germline): SNHLY, FYNNEI. The CDR3 sequence is 15 residues long.

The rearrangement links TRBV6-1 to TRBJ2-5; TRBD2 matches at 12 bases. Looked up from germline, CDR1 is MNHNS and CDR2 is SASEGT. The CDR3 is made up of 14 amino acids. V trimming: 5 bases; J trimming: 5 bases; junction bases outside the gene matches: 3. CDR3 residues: CASSRLAGVETQYF. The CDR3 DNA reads TGTGCCAGCAGTAGACTAGCGGGGGTGGAGACCCAGTACTTC.

In DNA form, the CDR3 reads TGTGCCAGCCCGAATGGGGGGTACAATGAGCAGTTCTTC. Its protein product is CASPNGGYNEQFF. The chain combines TRBV6-1 with TRBJ2-1; D is possibly TRBD2 (6 bases). The V and J ends lost 8 bases and 4 bases respectively, with 12 bases between them. The CDR3 totals 13 residues. The germline V gene has CDR1 MNHNS and CDR2 SASEGT.

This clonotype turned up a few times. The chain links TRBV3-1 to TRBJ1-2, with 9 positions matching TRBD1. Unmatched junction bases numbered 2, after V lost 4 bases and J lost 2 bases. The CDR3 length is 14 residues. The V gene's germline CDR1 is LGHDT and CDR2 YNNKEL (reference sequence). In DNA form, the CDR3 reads TGTGCCAGCAGCCCCGACAGGGGGAACTATGGCTACACCTTC. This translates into CASSPDRGNYGYTF. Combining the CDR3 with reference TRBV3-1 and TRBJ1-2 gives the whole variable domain DTAVSQTPKYLVTQMGNDKSIKCEQNLGHDTMYWYKQDSKKFLKIMFSYNNKELIINETVPNRFSPKSPDKAHLNLHINSLELGDSAVYFCASSPDRGNYGYTFGSGTRLTVV.

Here the CDR3 DNA reads TGCGCCAGCAGCTTGGGAAGAATCGATGGCTACACCTTC. It specifies CASSLGRIDGYTF. The chain has TRBV5-1 and TRBJ1-2; D uncertain. The CDR3 has 13 amino acids. Per germline, CDR1 SGHRS and CDR2 YFSETQ. V lost 0 bases and J 6 bases, leaving 9 bases between the germline ends. Together with reference TRBV5-1 and TRBJ1-2, the CDR3 gives the full variable domain: KAGVTQTPRYLIKTRGQQVTLSCSPISGHRSVSWYQQTPGQGLQFLFEYFSETQRNKGNFPGRFSGRQFSNSRSEMNVSTLELGDSALYLCASSLGRIDGYTFGSGTRLTVV.

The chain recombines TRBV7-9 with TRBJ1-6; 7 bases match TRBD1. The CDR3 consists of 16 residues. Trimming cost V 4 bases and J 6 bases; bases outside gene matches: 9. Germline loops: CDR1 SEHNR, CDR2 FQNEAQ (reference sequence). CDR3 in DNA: TGTGCCAGCAGCTCAACTCCCGGGACAGTTAATTCACCCCTCCACTTT. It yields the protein CASSSTPGTVNSPLHF.

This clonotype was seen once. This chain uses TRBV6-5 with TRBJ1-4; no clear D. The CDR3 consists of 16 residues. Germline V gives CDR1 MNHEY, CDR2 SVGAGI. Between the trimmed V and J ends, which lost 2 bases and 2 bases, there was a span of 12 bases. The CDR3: CASSYEATQTNEKLFF. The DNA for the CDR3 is TGTGCCAGCAGTTACGAGGCTACCCAGACTAATGAAAAACTGTTTTTT.

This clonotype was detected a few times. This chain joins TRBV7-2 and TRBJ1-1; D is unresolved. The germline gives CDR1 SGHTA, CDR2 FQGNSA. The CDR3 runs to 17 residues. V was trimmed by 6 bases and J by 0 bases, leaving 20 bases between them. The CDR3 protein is CASRPPQNGDMNTEAFF. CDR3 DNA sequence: TGTGCCAGCAGGCCCCCCCAAAACGGAGACATGAACACTGAAGCTTTCTTT. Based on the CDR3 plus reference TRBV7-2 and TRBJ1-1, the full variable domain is GAGVSQSPSNKVTEKGKDVELRCDPISGHTALYWYRQSLGQGLEFLIYFQGNSAPDKSGLPSDRFSAERTGGSVSTLTIQRTQQEDSAVYLCASRPPQNGDMNTEAFFGQGTRLTVV.

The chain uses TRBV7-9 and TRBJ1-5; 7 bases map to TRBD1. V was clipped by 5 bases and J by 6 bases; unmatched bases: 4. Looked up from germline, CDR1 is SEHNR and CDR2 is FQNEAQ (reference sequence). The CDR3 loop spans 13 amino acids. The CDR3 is CASSLRQGQPQHF. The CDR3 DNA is TGTGCCAGCAGCCTCAGACAGGGTCAGCCCCAGCATTTT.

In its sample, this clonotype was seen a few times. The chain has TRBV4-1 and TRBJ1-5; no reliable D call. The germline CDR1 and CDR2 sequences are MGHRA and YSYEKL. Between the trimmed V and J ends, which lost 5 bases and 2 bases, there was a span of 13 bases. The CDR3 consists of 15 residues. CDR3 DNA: TGCGCCAGCAGCAACTGGCCATGGGGCAATCAGCCCCAGCATTTT. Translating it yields CASSNWPWGNQPQHF.

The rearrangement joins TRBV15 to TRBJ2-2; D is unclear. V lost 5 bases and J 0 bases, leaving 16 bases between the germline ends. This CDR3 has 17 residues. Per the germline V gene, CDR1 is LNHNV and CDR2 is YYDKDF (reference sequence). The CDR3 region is CATSPPPAESNTGELFF. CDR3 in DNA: TGTGCCACCAGCCCCCCCCCGGCGGAGTCGAACACCGGGGAGCTGTTTTTT.

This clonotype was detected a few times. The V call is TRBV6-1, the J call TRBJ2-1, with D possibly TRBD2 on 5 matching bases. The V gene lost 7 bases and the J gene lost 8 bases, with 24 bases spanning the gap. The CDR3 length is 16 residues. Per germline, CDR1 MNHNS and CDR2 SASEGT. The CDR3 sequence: CASTLLKGQEVYEQFF. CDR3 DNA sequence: TGTGCCAGCACCCTTCTGAAAGGGCAGGAGGTCTATGAGCAGTTCTTC.

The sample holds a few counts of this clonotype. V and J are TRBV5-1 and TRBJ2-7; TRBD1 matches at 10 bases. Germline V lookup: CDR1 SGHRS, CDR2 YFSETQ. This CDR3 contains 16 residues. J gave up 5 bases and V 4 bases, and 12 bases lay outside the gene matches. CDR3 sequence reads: CASSLDPGQGFHEQYV. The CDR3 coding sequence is TGCGCCAGCAGCCTAGATCCGGGACAGGGGTTCCACGAGCAGTACGTC.

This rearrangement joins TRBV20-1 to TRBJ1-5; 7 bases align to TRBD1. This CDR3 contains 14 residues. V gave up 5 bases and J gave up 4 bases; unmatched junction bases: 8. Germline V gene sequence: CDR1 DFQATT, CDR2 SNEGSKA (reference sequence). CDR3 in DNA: TGCAGTGCTTTGGGACAGCTAAAAAATCAGCCCCAGCATTTT. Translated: CSALGQLKNQPQHF.

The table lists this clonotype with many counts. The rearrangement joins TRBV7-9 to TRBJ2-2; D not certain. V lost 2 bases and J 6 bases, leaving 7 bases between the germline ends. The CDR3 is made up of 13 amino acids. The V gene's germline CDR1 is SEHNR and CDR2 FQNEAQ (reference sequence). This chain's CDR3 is CASSLLGSGELFF. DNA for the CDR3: TGTGCCAGCAGCTTACTAGGGTCCGGGGAGCTGTTTTTT.

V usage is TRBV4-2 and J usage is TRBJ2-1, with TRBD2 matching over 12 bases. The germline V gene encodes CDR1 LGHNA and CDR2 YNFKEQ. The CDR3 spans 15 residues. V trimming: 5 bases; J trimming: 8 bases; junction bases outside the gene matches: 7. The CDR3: CASSEPSGGEDEQFF. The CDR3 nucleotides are TGTGCCAGCAGCGAGCCTAGCGGGGGGGAGGATGAGCAGTTCTTC.